This TCR beta chain is drawn from a study of T cell responses to AZD1222 COVID-19 vaccine. Study-level points and caveats: Along spike, vaccine-associated CD4 TCRs were found throughout, with dominance at 160-218 and 743-854. The study found Spike-specific TCR breadth and depth rose after two AZD1222 doses. A reported finding is that nearly half of spike-specific TCRs target unmutated variant regions.

Profiled with immunoSEQ multiplex PCR; TCRdb holds only in-frame clones, not every one. Here the sample spans about 110,000 clones, 92% being singletons. Regarding this clone: Its antigen is unknown.

Germline-derived CDR1 and CDR2 are KGHDR and SFDVKD. This CDR3 contains 15 residues. V lost 0 bases, J lost 2 bases, and 1 base stayed unmatched. This sequence was found in an adult who received the AZD1222 COVID-19 vaccine. This sample comprised peripheral blood, obtained 28 days after the second AZD1222 dose. V usage is TRBV24-1 and J usage is TRBJ2-5, with 8 bases aligning to TRBD1. The CDR3 region has the DNA TGTGCCACCAGTGATTTGACAGGGGGGCAAGAGACCCAGTACTTC. The encoded protein is CATSDLTGGQETQYF.